This is a list of T cell receptor beta chains from one sample in a study of T cell clusters in autoimmune cytopenias. TCRdb re-called the multiplex PCR reads and gives one entry per CDR3 protein, without DNA. The sample holds thousands of distinct CDR3 sequences. Sequencing was carried out using peripheral blood. The receptors shown here come from a human donor with an autoimmune cytopenia or autoimmune hepatitis (not recorded which). CDR3s include the opening cysteine and the closing phenylalanine or tryptophan. The order of the fields is J gene, clone size, V gene, CDR3 protein. The size field is filled for only some rows; it gives once, few, many or a size class.

j_gene: TRBJ2-3; abundance: .; v_gene: TRBV18; CDR3aa: CASSPKDTQYF
j_gene: TRBJ1-5; abundance: medium-sized; v_gene: TRBV12-3/TRBV12-4; CDR3aa: CASSLAGRLSNQPQHF
j_gene: TRBJ1-6; abundance: large; v_gene: TRBV11-1; CDR3aa: CASSLEARENSPLHF
j_gene: TRBJ2-4; abundance: .; v_gene: TRBV30; CDR3aa: CAWGRGRETAGKNIQYF
j_gene: TRBJ2-7; abundance: .; v_gene: TRBV6-5; CDR3aa: CASSRGLAGEYEQYF
j_gene: TRBJ2-1; abundance: .; v_gene: TRBV5-6; CDR3aa: CASSFPSDRVNEQFF
j_gene: TRBJ2-1; abundance: medium-sized; v_gene: TRBV30; CDR3aa: CAWSPGLADNNEQFF
j_gene: TRBJ1-5; abundance: .; v_gene: TRBV5-6; CDR3aa: CASNYYSSNSNQPQHF
j_gene: TRBJ2-3; abundance: medium-sized; v_gene: TRBV5-5; CDR3aa: CASSLLRANTGDTQYF
j_gene: TRBJ1-6; abundance: .; v_gene: TRBV11-2; CDR3aa: CASSAQGSYNSPLHF
j_gene: TRBJ1-4; abundance: medium-sized; v_gene: TRBV29-1; CDR3aa: CSAGLSGEKLFF
j_gene: TRBJ2-7; abundance: .; v_gene: TRBV12-3/TRBV12-4; CDR3aa: CASSLATGLAAYEQYF
j_gene: TRBJ2-3; abundance: medium-sized; v_gene: TRBV6-6; CDR3aa: CASRAPRLAGGPDTQYF
j_gene: TRBJ1-1; abundance: .; v_gene: TRBV6-2/TRBV6-3; CDR3aa: CASSYGGLNTEAFF
j_gene: TRBJ1-1; abundance: .; v_gene: TRBV10-3; CDR3aa: CAIGGTGENTEAFF
j_gene: TRBJ2-7; abundance: .; v_gene: TRBV6-5; CDR3aa: CASSDYTYEQYF